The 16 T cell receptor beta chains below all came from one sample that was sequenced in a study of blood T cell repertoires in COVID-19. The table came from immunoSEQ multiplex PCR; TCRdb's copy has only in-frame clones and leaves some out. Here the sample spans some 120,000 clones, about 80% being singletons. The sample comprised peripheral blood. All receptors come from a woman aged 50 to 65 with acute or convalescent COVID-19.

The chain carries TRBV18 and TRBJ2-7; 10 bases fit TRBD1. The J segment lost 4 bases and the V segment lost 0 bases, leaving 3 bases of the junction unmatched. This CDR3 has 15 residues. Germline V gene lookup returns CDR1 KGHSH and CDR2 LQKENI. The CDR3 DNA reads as TGTGCCAGCTCACCACCCGGGACAGGGGAGTACGAGCAGTACTTC. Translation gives CASSPPGTGEYEQYF.

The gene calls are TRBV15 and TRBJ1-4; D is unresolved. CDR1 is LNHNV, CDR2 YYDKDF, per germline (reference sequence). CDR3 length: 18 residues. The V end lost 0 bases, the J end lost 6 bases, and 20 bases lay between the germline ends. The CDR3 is CATSRDPLTTAAYEKLFF. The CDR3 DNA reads TGTGCCACCAGCAGAGATCCTCTTACCACAGCGGCGTATGAAAAACTGTTTTTT.

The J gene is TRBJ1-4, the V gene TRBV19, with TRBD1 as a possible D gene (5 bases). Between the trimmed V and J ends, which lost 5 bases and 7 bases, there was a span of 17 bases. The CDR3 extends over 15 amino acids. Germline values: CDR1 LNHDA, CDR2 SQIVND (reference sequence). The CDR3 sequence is CASSQNLRGSEKLFF. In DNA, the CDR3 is TGTGCCAGTAGTCAAAACCTAAGGGGCAGTGAAAAACTGTTTTTT.

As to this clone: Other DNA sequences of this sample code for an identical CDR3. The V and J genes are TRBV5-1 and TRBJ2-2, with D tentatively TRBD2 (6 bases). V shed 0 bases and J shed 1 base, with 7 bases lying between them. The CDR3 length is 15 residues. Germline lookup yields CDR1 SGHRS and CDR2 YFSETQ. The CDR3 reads CASSLAGGNTGELFF. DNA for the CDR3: TGCGCCAGCAGCTTGGCCGGGGGGAACACCGGGGAGCTGTTTTTT. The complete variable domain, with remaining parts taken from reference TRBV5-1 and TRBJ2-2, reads KAGVTQTPRYLIKTRGQQVTLSCSPISGHRSVSWYQQTPGQGLQFLFEYFSETQRNKGNFPGRFSGRQFSNSRSEMNVSTLELGDSALYLCASSLAGGNTGELFFGEGSRLTVL.

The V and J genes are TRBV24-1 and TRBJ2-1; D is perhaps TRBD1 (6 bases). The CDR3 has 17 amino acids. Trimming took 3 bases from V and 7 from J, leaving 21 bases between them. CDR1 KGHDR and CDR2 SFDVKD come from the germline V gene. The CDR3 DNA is TGTGCCACCAGTGATCCCTCGTTGACAGGATTCTCGAATGAGCAGTTCTTC. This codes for CATSDPSLTGFSNEQFF.

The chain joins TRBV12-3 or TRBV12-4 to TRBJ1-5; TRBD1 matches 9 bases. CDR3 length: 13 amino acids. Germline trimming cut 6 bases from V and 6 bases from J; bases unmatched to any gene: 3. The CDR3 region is CASRQTGGQPQHF. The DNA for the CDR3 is TGTGCCAGCAGGCAGACAGGGGGTCAGCCCCAGCATTTT.

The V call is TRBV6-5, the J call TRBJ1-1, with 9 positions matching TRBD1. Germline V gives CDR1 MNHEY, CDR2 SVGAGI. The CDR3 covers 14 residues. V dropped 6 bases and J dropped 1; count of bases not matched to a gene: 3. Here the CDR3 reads CASRDRGQNTEAFF. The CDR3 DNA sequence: TGTGCCAGCAGGGACAGGGGTCAGAACACTGAAGCTTTCTTT.

CDR3 nucleotide sequence: TGTGCCAGCAGCTTTTCGACAGGGATTAATCAGCCCCAGCATTTT. Its protein product is CASSFSTGINQPQHF. The V gene is TRBV6-5, the J gene TRBJ1-5; TRBD1 aligns across 7 bases. Per the germline V gene, CDR1 is MNHEY and CDR2 is SVGAGI. J was trimmed by 4 bases and V by 6 bases; bases with no gene match: 9. CDR3 length equals 15 residues.

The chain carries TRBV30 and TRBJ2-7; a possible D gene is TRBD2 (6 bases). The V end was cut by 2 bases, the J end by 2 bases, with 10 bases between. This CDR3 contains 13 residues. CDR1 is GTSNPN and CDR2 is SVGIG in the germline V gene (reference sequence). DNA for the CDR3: TGTGCCTGGAGTTTAGCGGCCACCTACGAGCAGTACTTC. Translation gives CAWSLAATYEQYF.

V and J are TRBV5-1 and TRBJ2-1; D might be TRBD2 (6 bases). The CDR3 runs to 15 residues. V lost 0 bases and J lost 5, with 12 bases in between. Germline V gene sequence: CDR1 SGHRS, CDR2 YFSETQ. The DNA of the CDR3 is TGCGCCAGCAGCTTGGATGTTAGCGGAAACAATGAGCAGTTCTTC. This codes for CASSLDVSGNNEQFF.

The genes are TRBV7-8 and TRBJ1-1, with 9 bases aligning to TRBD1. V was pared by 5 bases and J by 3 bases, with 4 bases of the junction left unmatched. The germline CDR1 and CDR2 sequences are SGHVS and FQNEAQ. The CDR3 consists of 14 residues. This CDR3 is CASSKTGGDTEAFF. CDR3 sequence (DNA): TGTGCCAGCAGCAAGACAGGGGGGGACACTGAAGCTTTCTTT.

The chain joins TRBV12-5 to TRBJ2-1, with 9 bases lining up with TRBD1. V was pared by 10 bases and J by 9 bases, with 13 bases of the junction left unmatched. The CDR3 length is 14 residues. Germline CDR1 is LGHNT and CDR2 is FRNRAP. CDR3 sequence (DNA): TGTGCTACCACGATGGGACAGGGCGGCGGTGAGCAGTTCTTC. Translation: CATTMGQGGGEQFF.

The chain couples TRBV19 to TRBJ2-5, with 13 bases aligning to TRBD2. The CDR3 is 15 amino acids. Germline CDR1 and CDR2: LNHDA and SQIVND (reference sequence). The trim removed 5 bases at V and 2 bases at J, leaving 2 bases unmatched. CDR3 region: CASSRLAGGQETQYF. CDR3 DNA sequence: TGTGCCAGTAGTCGACTAGCGGGGGGTCAAGAGACCCAGTACTTC.

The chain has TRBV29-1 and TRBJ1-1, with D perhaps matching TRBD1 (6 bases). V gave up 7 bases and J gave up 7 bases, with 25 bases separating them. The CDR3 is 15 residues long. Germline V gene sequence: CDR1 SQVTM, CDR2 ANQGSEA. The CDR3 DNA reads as TGCAGCGCCGAAACGGTCAGGGGAGTAGAGTATGAAGCTTTCTTT. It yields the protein CSAETVRGVEYEAFF. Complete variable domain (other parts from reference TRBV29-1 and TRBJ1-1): SAVISQKPSRDICQRGTSLTIQCQVDSQVTMMFWYRQQPGQSLTLIATANQGSEATYESGFVIDKFPISRPNLTFSTLTVSNMSPEDSSIYLCSAETVRGVEYEAFFGQGTRLTVV.

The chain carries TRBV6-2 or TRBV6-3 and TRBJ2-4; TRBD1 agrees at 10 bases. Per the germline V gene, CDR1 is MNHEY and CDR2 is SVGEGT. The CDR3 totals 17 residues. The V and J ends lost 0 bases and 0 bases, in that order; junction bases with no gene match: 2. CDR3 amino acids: CASSYSGTGEAKNIQYF. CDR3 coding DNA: TGTGCCAGCAGTTACTCCGGGACAGGGGAAGCCAAAAACATTCAGTACTTC.

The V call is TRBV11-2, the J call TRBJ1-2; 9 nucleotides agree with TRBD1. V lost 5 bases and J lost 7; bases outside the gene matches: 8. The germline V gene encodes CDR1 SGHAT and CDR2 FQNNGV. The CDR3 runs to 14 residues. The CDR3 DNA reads TGTGCCAGCAGCACGAACAGGGGGCTTGGTGGCTACACCTTC. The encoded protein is CASSTNRGLGGYTF.